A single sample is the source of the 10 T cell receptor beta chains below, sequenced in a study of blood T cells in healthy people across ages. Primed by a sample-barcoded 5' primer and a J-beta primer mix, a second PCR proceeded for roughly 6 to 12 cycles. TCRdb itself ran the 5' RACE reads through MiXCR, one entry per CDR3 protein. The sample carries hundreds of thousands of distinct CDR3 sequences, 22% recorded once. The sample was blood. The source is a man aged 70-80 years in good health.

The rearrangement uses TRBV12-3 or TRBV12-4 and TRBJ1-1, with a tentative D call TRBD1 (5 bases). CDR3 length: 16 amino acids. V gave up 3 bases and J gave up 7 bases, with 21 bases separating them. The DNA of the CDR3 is TGTGCCAGCAGTTTTGGGGCACCCCTCCAGCCCTATGAAGCTTTCTTT. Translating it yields CASSFGAPLQPYEAFF.

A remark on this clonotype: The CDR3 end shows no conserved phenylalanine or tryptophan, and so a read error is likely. CDR3 amino acids: CASSPGGISANEKLFL. CDR3 in DNA: TGTGCCAGCAGCCCGGGGGGGATCTCGGCTAATGAAAAACTGTTTCTT. The chain is built from TRBV7-6 and TRBJ1-4; D might be TRBD1 (5 bases). The ends were cut back, 5 bases at V and 3 bases at J, with 16 bases in the middle. CDR3 size: 16 residues. Germline V lookup: CDR1 SGHVS, CDR2 FNYEAQ.

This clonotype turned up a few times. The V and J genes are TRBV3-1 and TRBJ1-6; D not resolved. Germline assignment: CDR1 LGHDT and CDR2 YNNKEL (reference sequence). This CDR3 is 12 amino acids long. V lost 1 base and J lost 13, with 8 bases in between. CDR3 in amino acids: CASSQALGPLHF. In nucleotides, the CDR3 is TGTGCCAGCAGCCAAGCCCTAGGGCCCCTCCACTTT.

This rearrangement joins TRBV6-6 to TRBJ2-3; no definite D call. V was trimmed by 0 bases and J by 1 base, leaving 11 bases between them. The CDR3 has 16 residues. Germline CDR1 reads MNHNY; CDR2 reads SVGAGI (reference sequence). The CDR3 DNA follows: TGTGCCAGCAGTTACTCGAAAGCAAGAGGCACAGATACGCAGTATTTT. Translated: CASSYSKARGTDTQYF.

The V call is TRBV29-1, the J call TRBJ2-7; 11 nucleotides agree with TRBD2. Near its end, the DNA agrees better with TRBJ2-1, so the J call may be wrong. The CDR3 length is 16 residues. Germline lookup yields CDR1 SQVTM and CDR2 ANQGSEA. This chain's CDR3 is CSVEDPTSGSLNEQFF. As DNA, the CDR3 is TGCAGCGTTGAAGATCCCACTAGCGGGAGCTTAAATGAGCAGTTCTTC.

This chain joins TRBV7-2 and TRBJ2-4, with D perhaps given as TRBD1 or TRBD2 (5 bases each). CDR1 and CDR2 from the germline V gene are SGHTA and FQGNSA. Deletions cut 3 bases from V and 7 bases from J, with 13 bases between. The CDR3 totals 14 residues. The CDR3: CASSLNRDGNIQYF. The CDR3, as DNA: TGTGCCAGCAGCTTGAACCGGGACGGCAACATTCAGTACTTC.

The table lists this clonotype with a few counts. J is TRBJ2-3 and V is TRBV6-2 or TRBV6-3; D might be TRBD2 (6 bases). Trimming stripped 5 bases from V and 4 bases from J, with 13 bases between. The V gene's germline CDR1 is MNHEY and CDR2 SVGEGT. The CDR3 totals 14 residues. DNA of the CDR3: TGTGCCAGCAGTATCCAAGGAGGGTCAGATACGCAGTATTTT. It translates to CASSIQGGSDTQYF.

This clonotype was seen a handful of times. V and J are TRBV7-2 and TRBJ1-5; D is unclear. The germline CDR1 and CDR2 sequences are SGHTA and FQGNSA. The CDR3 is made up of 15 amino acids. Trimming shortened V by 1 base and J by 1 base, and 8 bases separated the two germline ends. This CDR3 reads CASSLGSLSNQPQHF. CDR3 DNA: TGTGCCAGCAGCTTAGGCAGCTTAAGCAATCAGCCCCAGCATTTT.

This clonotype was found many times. CDR3 amino acids: CASSLKNEQFF. CDR3 bases: TGTGCCAGCAGTTTAAAGAATGAGCAGTTCTTC. This chain uses TRBV12-3 or TRBV12-4 with TRBJ2-1; D unresolved. The germline V and J ends were trimmed by 2 bases and 7 bases, with 3 bases remaining between them. The CDR3 contains 11 residues.

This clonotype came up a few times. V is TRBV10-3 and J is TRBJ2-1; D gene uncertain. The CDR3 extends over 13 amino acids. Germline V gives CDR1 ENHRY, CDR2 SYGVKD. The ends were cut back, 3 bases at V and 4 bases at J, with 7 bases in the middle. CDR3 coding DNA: TGTGCCATCAGTGAATTTGGTTACAATGAGCAGTTCTTC. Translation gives CAISEFGYNEQFF.